This paragraph reports one TCR beta chain. V shed 9 bases and J shed 9 bases, with 20 bases lying between them. This CDR3 region has 13 residues. Germline V CDR1 and CDR2: MDHEN, SYDVKM. This sample is part of a study of T cell responses to AZD1222 COVID-19 vaccine. Sequencing was performed with immunoSEQ multiplex PCR; in TCRdb, only in-frame clones are kept and a portion is missing. Of 80,000 to 95,000 clones in the sample, about nine tenths were seen once. The starting material was peripheral blood, obtained 28 days after the second AZD1222 dose. The TCR sequence derives from an adult who received the AZD1222 COVID-19 vaccine. This rearrangement joins TRBV28 to TRBJ1-1, with D perhaps TRBD1 (6 bases). CDR3 protein: CASTRGARSQAFF. The CDR3 nucleotides read TGTGCCAGTACGAGGGGGGCGCGATCCCAAGCTTTCTTT. The full variable domain, rest sourced from reference TRBV28 and TRBJ1-1, is DVKVTQSSRYLVKRTGEKVFLECVQDMDHENMFWYRQDPGLGLRLIYFSYDVKMKEKGDIPEGYSVSREKKERFSLILESASTNQTSMYLCASTRGARSQAFFGQGTRLTVV.